This TCR beta chain emerged from a study of T cell responses to AZD1222 COVID-19 vaccine. Assay: immunoSEQ multiplex PCR; the TCRdb copy retains only in-frame clones and omits some. The sample has about 160,000 clones, under 95% seen once. Study-level findings and limits: The donor group comprised mostly white British people and more females; the analysis possibly underestimated clonal diversity. With dominance at 160-218 and 743-854, vaccine-associated CD4 TCRs spanned spike.

In regard to this clone: Its antigen is not identified.

The CDR3 is 14 amino acids. Trimming shortened V by 3 bases and J by 4 bases, and 9 bases separated the two germline ends. Germline lookup yields CDR1 ENHRY and CDR2 SYGVKD. This sequence originates from an adult in good health. Sequenced material: peripheral blood, taken on day 0 of MenACWY control vaccination. V is TRBV10-3 and J is TRBJ2-2, with D uncertain. CDR3 sequence reads: CAISERQPTGELFF. The CDR3 bases are TGTGCCATCAGTGAAAGGCAGCCCACCGGGGAGCTGTTTTTT.